Listed below are T cell receptor beta chains from one sample, sequenced in a study of blood T cell repertoires in COVID-19. Here immunoSEQ multiplex PCR was the method, and the copy in TCRdb shows in-frame clones only, minus some. The table lists over 75,000 clones, 79% of them singletons, with over 9% in the top ten. The source material was peripheral blood. Source of these receptors: an older man with acute or convalescent COVID-19. CDR3s include the opening cysteine and the closing phenylalanine or tryptophan. A D gene is named only where the DNA matches it firmly. For some rows the clone size is stated as once, few or many, or as a class when expanded; others skip it.

abundance	d_gene	v_gene	j_gene	CDR3nt	CDR3aa
.	.	TRBV5-1	TRBJ2-3	TGCGCCAGCAGCTTGGGGGTTCAGGCACGAGATACGCAGTATTTT	CASSLGVQARDTQYF
.	TRBD1	TRBV25-1	TRBJ2-3	TGTGCCAGCAGTGAGTCTACAGGGGCGGGCACAGATACGCAGTATTTT	CASSESTGAGTDTQYF
.	.	TRBV4-1	TRBJ1-1	TGCGCCAGCAGCCAAGGGGCATACCCTGAAGCTTTCTTT	CASSQGAYPEAFF
.	TRBD1	TRBV3-1/TRBV3-2	TRBJ1-4	TGTGCCAGCAGCCAATGGGACAGGGTTGGTGAAAAACTGTTTTTT	CASSQWDRVGEKLFF
.	.	TRBV5-1	TRBJ2-1	TGCGCCAGCAGCTTGCAGGGGTCCATCTCCTACAATGAGCAGTTCTTC	CASSLQGSISYNEQFF
.	TRBD1	TRBV6-4	TRBJ1-4	TGTGCCAGCAACGGACAGGGCGACGAAAAACTGTTTTTT	CASNGQGDEKLFF
few	.	TRBV7-2	TRBJ2-2	TGTGCCAGCAGCTCGGAGGGCGGGGAGCTGTTTTTT	CASSSEGGELFF
once	.	TRBV10-2	TRBJ1-1	TGCGCCAGCAGTCGGGAATCCCAAGGTGGTACTACTGAAGCTTTCTTT	CASSRESQGGTTEAFF
.	.	TRBV7-2	TRBJ1-5	TGTGCCAGCAGCCTAACGACAGATCAGCCCCAGCATTTT	CASSLTTDQPQHF
.	.	TRBV5-1	TRBJ2-7	TGCGCCAGCAGCTTGGGAAGACTAGACCCCTACGAGCAGTACTTC	CASSLGRLDPYEQYF
.	TRBD1	TRBV18	TRBJ1-2	TGTGCCAGCTCACGACAGGGTGGGGAAATAAGTGGCTACACCTTC	CASSRQGGEISGYTF
.	TRBD1	TRBV6-5	TRBJ2-4	TGTGCCAGCTCCGGGACAGGGGGAAAAAACATTCAGTACTTC	CASSGTGGKNIQYF
once	TRBD1	TRBV5-3	TRBJ1-2	TGTGCCAGAAGCTTGACCAAGGGACAGGTTCACGGCTACACCTTC	CARSLTKGQVHGYTF
few	.	TRBV5-6	TRBJ2-2	TGTGCCAGCGGGCGGAGGTTTTCGCCCACCGGGGAGCTGTTTTTT	CASGRRFSPTGELFF
.	TRBD1	TRBV28	TRBJ2-7	TGTGCCAGCAGTTTGGGACAGGGGTGGGAGCAGTACTTC	CASSLGQGWEQYF
few	TRBD1	TRBV6-5	TRBJ2-4	TGTGCCAGCAGGGACAGGGTAAAAAACATTCAGTACTTC	CASRDRVKNIQYF